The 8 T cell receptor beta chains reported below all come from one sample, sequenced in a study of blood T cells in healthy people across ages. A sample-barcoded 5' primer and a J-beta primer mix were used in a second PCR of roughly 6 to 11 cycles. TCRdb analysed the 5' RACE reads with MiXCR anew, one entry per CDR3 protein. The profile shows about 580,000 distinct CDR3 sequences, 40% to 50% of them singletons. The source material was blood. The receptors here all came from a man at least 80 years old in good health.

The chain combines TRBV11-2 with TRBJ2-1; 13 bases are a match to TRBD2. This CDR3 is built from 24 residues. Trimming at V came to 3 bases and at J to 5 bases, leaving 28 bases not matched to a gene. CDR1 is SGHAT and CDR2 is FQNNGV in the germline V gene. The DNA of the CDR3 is TGTGCCAGCAGCTTCTACATGGTGCTCGCGACTAGCGGGGGGATAACCTCTTGGAACAATGAGCAGTTCTTC. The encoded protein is CASSFYMVLATSGGITSWNNEQFF.

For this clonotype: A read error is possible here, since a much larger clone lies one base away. The CDR3 DNA reads TGTGCCGGCAGACGCCAACAGGACACCGGCGGCTACACCTTC. Translated: CAGRRQQDTGGYTF. The chain is built from TRBV6-5 and TRBJ1-2, with a tentative D call TRBD1 (5 bases). The CDR3 is 14 amino acids. Germline CDR1 reads MNHEY; CDR2 reads SVGAGI.

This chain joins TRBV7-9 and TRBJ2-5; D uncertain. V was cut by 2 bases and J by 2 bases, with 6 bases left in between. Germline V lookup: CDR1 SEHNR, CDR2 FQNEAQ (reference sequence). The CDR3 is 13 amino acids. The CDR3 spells CASSLRLQETQYF. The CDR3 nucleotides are TGTGCCAGCAGCTTAAGATTGCAAGAGACCCAGTACTTC.

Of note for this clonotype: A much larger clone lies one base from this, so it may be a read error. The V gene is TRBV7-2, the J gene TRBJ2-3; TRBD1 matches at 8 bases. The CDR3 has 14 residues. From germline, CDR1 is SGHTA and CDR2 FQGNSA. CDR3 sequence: CACSLGTGTDTQYF. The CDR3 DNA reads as TGTGCCTGCAGCTTAGGGACAGGTACAGATACGCAGTATTTT.

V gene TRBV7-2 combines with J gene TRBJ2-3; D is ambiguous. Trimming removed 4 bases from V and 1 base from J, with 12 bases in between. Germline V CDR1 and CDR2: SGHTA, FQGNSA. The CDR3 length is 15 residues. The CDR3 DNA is TGTGCCAGCAGCTACCGTAAGACCGGCACAGATACGCAGTATTTT. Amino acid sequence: CASSYRKTGTDTQYF.

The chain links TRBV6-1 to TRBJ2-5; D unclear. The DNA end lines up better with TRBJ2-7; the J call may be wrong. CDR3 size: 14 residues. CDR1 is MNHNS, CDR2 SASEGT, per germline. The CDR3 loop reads CASSEGVYAYEQYF. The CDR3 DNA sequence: TGTGCCAGCAGTGAAGGGGTATACGCCTACGAGCAGTACTTC.

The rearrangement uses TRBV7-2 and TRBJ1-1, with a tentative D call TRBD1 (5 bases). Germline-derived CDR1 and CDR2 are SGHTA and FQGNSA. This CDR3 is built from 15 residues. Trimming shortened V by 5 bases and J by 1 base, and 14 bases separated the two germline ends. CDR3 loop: CASSPTGQTNTEAFF. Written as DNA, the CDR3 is TGTGCCAGCAGCCCAACGGGGCAGACGAACACTGAAGCTTTCTTT.

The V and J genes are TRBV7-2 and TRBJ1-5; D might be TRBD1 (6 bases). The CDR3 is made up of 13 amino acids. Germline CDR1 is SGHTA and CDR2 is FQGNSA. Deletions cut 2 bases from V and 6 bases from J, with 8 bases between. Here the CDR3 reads CASSLTGLQPQHF. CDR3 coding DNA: TGTGCCAGCAGCTTAACAGGGCTTCAGCCCCAGCATTTT.